This T cell receptor beta chain is from a study of T cell repertoires in cytomegalovirus infection. The study's findings and limits: Ex vivo, HLA-C-restricted CMV-specific TCR beta clonotypes prevailed over the rest of the response. Totalled public TCR beta family frequency picked out people who carried CMV plus the relevant HLA.

With respect to this clonotype: Antigen unknown.

Germline-derived CDR1 and CDR2 are MNHEY and SVGAGI. V was clipped by 2 bases and J by 2 bases; unmatched bases: 11. The CDR3 runs to 20 residues. TCRdb itself ran the reads through MiXCR, one entry per CDR3 protein. The profile shows 600,000 to 700,000 distinct CDR3 sequences, around a third of them singletons. The rearrangement uses TRBV6-5 and TRBJ2-1, with 14 bases identical to TRBD2. The starting material was cultured PBMCs, obtained from culture after CMV antigen stimulation. This TCR was sampled from a human donor in good health (CMV status not recorded). Some clones in this sample may be carry-over from other donors' samples. The CDR3 region is CASSYDRGLAGGVTYNEQFF. The CDR3 DNA sequence: TGTGCCAGCAGTTACGATCGTGGACTAGCGGGGGGCGTGACCTACAATGAGCAGTTCTTC.